These T cell receptor beta chains were read from a single sample in a study of blood T cell repertoires in COVID-19. TCRdb's table, derived via immunoSEQ multiplex PCR, lists solely in-frame clones and lacks some. This sample has approximately 440,000 clones, with 70% to 90% found just once. Sequencing was done on a sample of peripheral blood. These receptors all stem from a woman in her forties or fifties with COVID-19, enrolled during active disease. The CDR3 runs from the conserved cysteine through the conserved F or W. The order of the fields is clone size, V gene, J gene, D gene, CDR3 protein, CDR3 DNA. The D gene is left open where the match is weak. Expanded clones get a size class; other rows say once, few or many, or leave the size out.

>-|TRBV6-4|TRBJ2-6|-
CASSARAASGANVLTF
TGTGCCAGCAGTGCCAGGGCCGCGTCTGGGGCCAACGTCCTGACTTTC
>-|TRBV4-1|TRBJ1-6|-
CASSQRDTYSPLHF
TGCGCCAGCAGCCAAAGGGACACCTATTCACCCCTCCACTTT
>-|TRBV3-1/TRBV3-2|TRBJ1-2|-
CASSPSRGAGYTF
TGTGCCAGCAGCCCATCCCGGGGGGCTGGCTACACCTTC
>-|TRBV12-3/TRBV12-4|TRBJ2-7|TRBD1
CASSLGQSGGQYF
TGTGCCAGCAGTTTGGGACAGTCCGGAGGGCAGTACTTC
>-|TRBV2|TRBJ1-1|-
CASSVLMNTEAFF
TGTGCCAGCAGTGTCTTAATGAACACTGAAGCTTTCTTT
>-|TRBV2|TRBJ1-2|-
CASSEATGANYGYTF
TGTGCCAGCAGTGAAGCCACCGGGGCTAACTATGGCTACACCTTC
>few|TRBV28|TRBJ1-5|-
CASSHQGGANQPQHF
TGTGCCAGCAGTCACCAAGGGGGGGCTAACCAGCCCCAGCATTTT
>-|TRBV13|TRBJ2-1|TRBD1
CASSLVRDRNEQFF
TGTGCCAGCAGCTTAGTTCGGGACAGAAATGAGCAGTTCTTC
>-|TRBV5-1|TRBJ1-5|TRBD1
CASSLGQGSHQPQHF
TGCGCCAGCAGCCTTGGACAGGGGAGTCATCAGCCCCAGCATTTT
>few|TRBV4-1|TRBJ2-3|TRBD1
CASSTGQDGPDTQYF
TGCGCCAGCAGCACCGGACAGGACGGCCCAGATACGCAGTATTTT
>few|TRBV29-1|TRBJ1-6|TRBD1
CSVSTGDNSPLHF
TGCAGCGTCTCGACAGGGGATAATTCACCCCTCCACTTT
>once|TRBV9|TRBJ1-1|-
CASSPSGTENTEAFF
TGTGCCAGCAGCCCGAGCGGGACGGAAAACACTGAAGCTTTCTTT
>-|TRBV6-5|TRBJ1-3|-
CASSPLGEGRDTIYF
TGTGCCAGCAGTCCCCTAGGGGAGGGCCGCGACACCATATATTTT
>few|TRBV7-9|TRBJ2-7|-
CASSPMSVYEQYF
TGTGCCAGCAGCCCGATGTCGGTCTACGAGCAGTACTTC
>-|TRBV3-1/TRBV3-2|TRBJ1-4|-
CASSQRGSEKLFF
TGTGCCAGCAGCCAAAGGGGGTCAGAAAAACTGTTTTTT
>-|TRBV6-5|TRBJ1-1|-
CASSPTGGAFF
TGTGCCAGCAGTCCCACCGGGGGAGCTTTCTTT
>-|TRBV24-1|TRBJ2-7|-
CATSGGTYEQYF
TGTGCCACCAGTGGCGGGACCTACGAGCAGTACTTC
>-|TRBV10-3|TRBJ1-2|-
CAISEGEDGYTF
TGTGCCATCAGTGAGGGGGAGGATGGCTACACCTTC
>few|TRBV27|TRBJ1-2|-
CASSFRREAGYTF
TGTGCCAGCAGTTTTAGACGGGAGGCTGGCTACACCTTC
>-|TRBV3-1/TRBV3-2|TRBJ2-3|-
CASSRRESEDTQYF
TGTGCCAGCAGCCGCCGGGAGTCGGAAGATACGCAGTATTTT
>-|TRBV19|TRBJ2-3|TRBD2
CASRPGGASSDTQYF
TGTGCCAGTAGGCCCGGGGGGGCGAGTTCTGATACGCAGTATTTT
>-|TRBV27|TRBJ2-5|TRBD1
CASRTGGTQYF
TGTGCCAGCAGAACAGGGGGGACCCAGTACTTC
>-|TRBV5-1|TRBJ1-5|TRBD1
CASSAGQGLGQPQHF
TGCGCCAGCAGCGCGGGACAGGGGTTAGGCCAGCCCCAGCATTTT
>-|TRBV30|TRBJ1-2|-
CAWSVQGWYGYTF
TGTGCCTGGAGTGTACAGGGATGGTATGGCTACACCTTC
>-|TRBV6-1|TRBJ2-2|-
CASSATQGANTGELFF
TGTGCCAGCAGTGCAACCCAGGGTGCGAACACCGGGGAGCTGTTTTTT
>-|TRBV12-2|TRBJ2-3|-
CASRSRPSSVGTDTQYF
TGTGCAAGTCGATCTCGACCGTCTAGCGTAGGCACAGATACGCAGTATTTT
>-|TRBV9|TRBJ1-4|-
CASSPGDSNEKLFF
TGTGCCAGCAGCCCAGGGGATTCTAATGAAAAACTGTTTTTT
>-|TRBV6-5|TRBJ2-3|TRBD1
CASSYSRTGRTDTQYF
TGTGCCAGCAGTTACTCGAGGACAGGGAGAACAGATACGCAGTATTTT
>-|TRBV11-2|TRBJ2-7|TRBD1
CASSSFGTAYEQYF
TGTGCCAGCAGCTCGTTCGGGACAGCCTACGAGCAGTACTTC
>-|TRBV7-3|TRBJ1-1|-
CASSILGGATEAFF
TGTGCCAGCAGTATTCTAGGGGGTGCCACTGAAGCTTTCTTT
>-|TRBV2|TRBJ1-1|-
CASSFGGAANTEAFF
TGTGCCAGCAGTTTCGGGGGGGCCGCGAACACTGAAGCTTTCTTT
>once|TRBV10-3|TRBJ1-4|TRBD1
CAITSGGPEGKLFF
TGTGCCATCACCTCAGGGGGCCCGGAGGGAAAACTGTTTTTT
>-|TRBV5-1|TRBJ1-2|TRBD1
CASSLEGQTSFYGYTF
TGCGCCAGCAGCTTGGAGGGACAGACCTCATTCTATGGCTACACCTTC
>-|TRBV19|TRBJ1-6|TRBD1
CASRTGDYNSPLHF
TGTGCCAGCCGGACAGGGGACTATAATTCACCCCTCCACTTT
>-|TRBV4-1|TRBJ1-4|-
CASSPGLNEKLFF
TGCGCCAGCAGCCCCGGTCTTAATGAAAAACTGTTTTTT
>few|TRBV4-2|TRBJ2-2|-
CASSQDLGGDGELFF
TGTGCCAGCAGCCAAGATCTTGGAGGAGACGGGGAGCTGTTTTTT
>-|TRBV7-4|TRBJ1-5|TRBD1
CASSSDRAGNQPQHF
TGTGCCAGCAGCTCTGACAGGGCGGGCAATCAGCCCCAGCATTTT
>-|TRBV25-1|TRBJ2-5|-
CTSRLGQGIQETQYF
TGTACCAGCCGCCTTGGGCAGGGGATCCAAGAGACCCAGTACTTC
>-|TRBV7-9|TRBJ1-5|-
CASSSTMGSYSNQPQHF
TGTGCCAGCAGCTCTACGATGGGGAGCTATAGCAATCAGCCCCAGCATTTT
>-|TRBV7-2|TRBJ1-3|-
CASSLGASSSGNTIYF
TGTGCCAGCAGCTTAGGCGCTAGCAGCTCTGGAAACACCATATATTTT
>-|TRBV3-1/TRBV3-2|TRBJ1-5|-
CASSLSEQGPQHF
TGTGCCAGCAGCCTATCTGAGCAGGGGCCCCAGCATTTT
>-|TRBV29-1|TRBJ2-1|TRBD2
CSVPGGGHNEQFF
TGCAGCGTCCCCGGGGGGGGCCACAATGAGCAGTTCTTC
>-|TRBV19|TRBJ1-5|-
CACQLSSNQPQHF
TGTGCCTGCCAACTCTCCAGCAATCAGCCCCAGCATTTT
>-|TRBV2|TRBJ1-2|-
CASRAYRVDGYTF
TGTGCCAGCAGGGCCTACAGGGTGGATGGCTACACCTTC
>-|TRBV10-3|TRBJ1-1|-
CAIRTETEAFF
TGTGCCATCAGGACGGAGACTGAAGCTTTCTTT
>once|TRBV2|TRBJ1-2|-
CASSQEHSPYGYTF
TGTGCCAGCAGTCAGGAACACTCCCCCTATGGCTACACCTTC
>-|TRBV28|TRBJ1-2|-
CATAQVGYTF
TGTGCCACAGCTCAGGTTGGCTACACCTTC
>-|TRBV5-1|TRBJ2-7|TRBD1
CASSLSGTGDEQYF
TGCGCCAGCAGCCTCTCCGGGACAGGGGACGAGCAGTACTTC
>-|TRBV7-9|TRBJ1-1|-
CASTDTYTEAFF
TGTGCCAGTACGGACACCTACACTGAAGCTTTCTTT
>once|TRBV27|TRBJ2-7|TRBD1
CASSSWDRAYEQYF
TGTGCCAGCAGTTCTTGGGACAGGGCCTACGAGCAGTACTTC
>-|TRBV5-1|TRBJ1-2|-
CASSLAGDLGYTF
TGCGCCAGCAGCTTGGCCGGAGACCTTGGCTACACCTTC
>-|TRBV3-1/TRBV3-2|TRBJ2-1|TRBD2
CASSPRGGGDNEQFF
TGTGCCAGCAGCCCCCGGGGCGGGGGGGACAATGAGCAGTTCTTC
>-|TRBV30|TRBJ2-1|-
CAWSGGNEQFF
TGTGCCTGGAGCGGGGGTAATGAGCAGTTCTTC
>-|TRBV27|TRBJ1-1|-
CASSLNRNSEAFF
TGTGCCAGCAGTTTAAACAGAAACAGTGAAGCTTTCTTT
>-|TRBV10-3|TRBJ1-2|-
CAATGTPPYGYTF
TGTGCCGCCACCGGGACACCGCCCTATGGCTACACCTTC
>-|TRBV5-6|TRBJ1-1|-
CASSLPLGLSNTEAFF
TGTGCCAGCAGCTTGCCCCTGGGACTGTCGAACACTGAAGCTTTCTTT
>-|TRBV11-3|TRBJ2-2|-
CASTQGNGELFF
TGTGCCAGCACCCAGGGGAACGGGGAGCTGTTTTTT
>once|TRBV5-5|TRBJ1-6|-
CASSLADRGSPLHF
TGTGCCAGCAGCTTGGCGGATCGGGGTTCACCCCTCCACTTT
>-|TRBV30|TRBJ2-7|-
CAWSGGTVGHEQYF
TGTGCCTGGAGCGGAGGGACAGTCGGTCACGAGCAGTACTTC
>-|TRBV24-1|TRBJ2-6|-
CATSDGSMSGANVLTF
TGTGCCACCAGTGATGGTAGTATGTCTGGGGCCAACGTCCTGACTTTC